This paragraph covers one T cell receptor (beta chain) sequence. Antigen specificity is unknown. The data were obtained in a study of shared clonotypes between healthy human individuals. Study findings and constraints: In this cohort, only blood was sampled, and tissue repertoires likely differ.

With 5 bases removed from V and 0 bases from J, the gap between germline ends came to 4 bases. The CDR3 sequence is 12 residues long. Germline CDR1 and CDR2: SEHNR and FQNEAQ (reference sequence). TCRdb's table, derived via immunoSEQ multiplex PCR, lists solely in-frame clones and lacks some. The table has roughly 1,000,000 clones, about four fifths seen once. Sequences were obtained from memory CD4+ T cells from PBMCs. The subset is: CD45RA-negative fraction. This chain joins TRBV7-9 and TRBJ1-2; D not certain. The receptor comes from a man between 18 and 29 years old in good health. Some clones in this sample may be carry-over from other donors' samples. The CDR3 coding sequence is TGTGCCAGCAGCGAAACTAACTATGGCTACACCTTC. It yields the protein CASSETNYGYTF. The entire variable domain, with the rest obtained from reference TRBV7-9 and TRBJ1-2, is as follows: DTGVSQNPRHKITKRGQNVTFRCDPISEHNRLYWYRQTLGQGPEFLTYFQNEAQLEKSRLLSDRFSAERPKGSFSTLEIQRTEQGDSAMYLCASSETNYGYTFGSGTRLTVV.